Shown below are 5 T cell receptor beta chains from a single sample sequenced in a study of CD8+CD57+ T cells in acquired aplastic anemia. CDR3 and TCR beta VDJ profiling relied on a genomic DNA template. MiXCR, applied by TCRdb to the reads, yields one record per CDR3 protein. The table shows 400,000 to 500,000 distinct CDR3 sequences, with roughly 64% occurring only once. The sequenced material came from sorted CD4+, CD8+, or CD8+CD57+ T cells (not recorded which) from PBMCs. The origin of the receptors is a human donor in good health, serving as a control.

V is TRBV6-5 and J is TRBJ1-5; D unclear. The CDR3 spans 14 residues. Trimming removed 5 bases at V and 4 bases at J, with 12 bases between. Germline V gene lookup returns CDR1 MNHEY and CDR2 SVGAGI. The CDR3 region has the DNA TGTGCCAGCAGTGAGCCGGGCGTGAATCAGCCCCAGCATTTT. Protein: CASSEPGVNQPQHF.

Regarding this clonotype: The junction departs from germline at one end; a sequencing error may be responsible. The V and J genes are TRBV7-6 and TRBJ2-3, with unresolved D. In germline, CDR1 is SGHVS, CDR2 FNYEAQ. The CDR3 covers 14 residues. As DNA, the CDR3 is TGTGCCAGCAGCTTGGGCACCACCTACGAGCAGTACTTCTTT. It translates to CASSLGTTYEQYFF.

This clonotype has a single count. At one end the junction does not follow the germline gene, possibly because of a read error. DNA for the CDR3: TGTGCCAGCAGCGCCTCCCGGGGGACGGAAACACTCTTT. This encodes CASSASRGTETLF. The genes are TRBV7-2 and TRBJ1-1; D might be TRBD1 (5 bases). The CDR3 runs 13 residues. Per the germline V gene, CDR1 is SGHTA and CDR2 is FQGNSA.

This clonotype was seen repeatedly, ten times or more. The rearrangement uses TRBV2 and TRBJ2-1, with D perhaps TRBD1 or TRBD2 (6 bases each). CDR1 SNHLY and CDR2 FYNNEI come from the germline V gene. The CDR3 contains 15 residues. V was pared by 5 bases and J by 2 bases, with 13 bases between. In nucleotides, the CDR3 is TGTGCCAGCAGTCCGGGGGCCCTAACCTACAATGAGCAGTTCTTC. It encodes CASSPGALTYNEQFF.

This clonotype was observed at least ten times. The CDR3 reads CASSFIGTPNTEAFF. CDR3 DNA: TGTGCCAGCAGCTTTATCGGGACACCAAACACTGAAGCTTTCTTT. V gene TRBV13 combines with J gene TRBJ1-1, with D possibly TRBD1 on 6 matching bases. CDR1 PRHDT and CDR2 FYEKMQ come from the germline V gene (reference sequence). V was cut by 3 bases and J by 2 bases, with 13 bases left in between. There are 15 residues in the CDR3. Complete variable domain (other parts from reference TRBV13 and TRBJ1-1): AAGVIQSPRHLIKEKRETATLKCYPIPRHDTVYWYQQGPGQDPQFLISFYEKMQSDKGSIPDRFSAQQFSDYHSELNMSSLELGDSALYFCASSFIGTPNTEAFFGQGTRLTVV.